What follows are 30 T cell receptor beta chains derived from one specimen sequenced in a study of read filtering for tumor transcriptome and immune sequencing. From roughly 390 ng of RNA, a library with molecular barcoded alpha/delta and beta/gamma adaptors was made. Each CDR3 protein gets one entry after TCRdb re-called the reads with MiXCR. The table shows roughly 46,000 distinct CDR3 sequences, with 10% to 15% occurring only once. Source material: a population of CD138-negative cells sorted from bone marrow. The source of these receptors is a donor aged 40 or over with multiple myeloma.

A note on this clonotype: A far larger clone is one base from this, pointing to a likely read error. J is TRBJ2-1 and V is TRBV6-1, with D uncertain. The germline CDR1 and CDR2 sequences are MNHNS and SASEGT. The CDR3 spans 12 residues. CDR3 DNA sequence: TGTACCAGCAGTTACCCTTTGAATGAGCAGTTCTTC. The encoded protein is CTSSYPLNEQFF.

This clonotype was counted between two and nine times. One base away lies a much larger clone, so this may be a sequencing read error. The chain combines TRBV4-3 with TRBJ1-1, with D possibly TRBD1 on 5 matching bases. CDR3 length: 13 amino acids. The germline V gene has CDR1 LGHNA and CDR2 YSLEER. V lost 2 bases and J lost 8, with 12 bases in between. The CDR3 DNA reads TGCGCCAGCAGCCAATTGGGGGGACGGGAAGCTTTCTTT. Translation gives CASSQLGGREAFF.

This clonotype has at least ten counts. The gene calls are TRBV24-1 and TRBJ2-3; 8 nucleotides line up with TRBD1. The germline CDR1 and CDR2 sequences are KGHDR and SFDVKD. With V trimmed by 4 bases and J by 5 bases, 10 bases remained unmatched. There are 16 residues in the CDR3. The CDR3 DNA reads as TGTGCCACCAGTGACACCGGACAGGGAACGGGAGATACGCAGTATTTT. Translation gives CATSDTGQGTGDTQYF.

In its sample, this clonotype was seen many times. This chain connects TRBV5-1 to TRBJ2-3; TRBD2 aligns across 10 bases. J was trimmed by 3 bases and V by 1 base; bases with no gene match: 2. CDR1 is SGHRS, CDR2 YFSETQ, per germline. The CDR3 extends over 15 amino acids. CDR3 residues: CASSLIAGGTDTQYF. The CDR3 DNA reads as TGCGCCAGCAGCTTGATAGCGGGAGGAACAGATACGCAGTATTTT.

This clonotype showed up many times. At one of its ends the junction is not consistent with the germline gene, which may arise from a read error. CDR3 in DNA: TGCAGCGTTGGACAGGGGGTTCAACACTTC. Its protein is CSVGQGVQHF. The V and J genes are TRBV29-1 and TRBJ2-5; 9 positions agree with TRBD1. Germline CDR1 and CDR2: SQVTM and ANQGSEA. The CDR3 has 10 residues.

This clonotype was counted many times. The gene calls are TRBV4-3 and TRBJ2-1, with D unresolved. This CDR3 spans 13 amino acids. Germline V gene sequence: CDR1 LGHNA, CDR2 YSLEER. Trimming removed 0 bases from V and 10 bases from J, with 10 bases in between. CDR3 protein: CASSQEDFGEQFF. Here the CDR3 DNA reads TGCGCCAGCAGCCAAGAGGATTTCGGAGAGCAGTTCTTC.

This clonotype came up many times. V gene TRBV19 combines with J gene TRBJ1-5; perhaps TRBD1 as D (5 bases). CDR1 LNHDA and CDR2 SQIVND come from the germline V gene (reference sequence). V dropped 3 bases and J dropped 2 bases, with 11 bases sitting between them. The CDR3 sequence is 15 residues long. CDR3 in DNA: TGTGCCAGTAGTATTTCCGTGGGGGGCAATCAGCCCCAGCATTTT. This encodes CASSISVGGNQPQHF.

This clonotype was counted at least ten times. The chain joins TRBV28 to TRBJ2-7; a possible D gene is TRBD2 (5 bases). Germline-derived CDR1 and CDR2 are MDHEN and SYDVKM. Trimming removed 7 bases from V and 2 bases from J, with 12 bases in between. This CDR3 is 13 amino acids long. Written as DNA, the CDR3 is TGTGCCAGCACCCCCCGGGGTCCCTACGAGCAGTACTTC. This gives the protein CASTPRGPYEQYF.

This clonotype was observed many times. The chain combines TRBV5-4 with TRBJ2-7; 12 bases line up with TRBD1. CDR3 size: 14 residues. J lost 6 bases, V lost 3 bases, and 4 bases had no gene match. CDR1 SGHNT and CDR2 YYREEE come from the germline V gene (reference sequence). CDR3 in amino acids: CASSWDRGQPEQYF. The CDR3 nucleotides read TGTGCCAGCAGCTGGGACAGGGGGCAACCCGAGCAGTACTTC.

A note on this clonotype: The junction departs from the called germline gene at one end, perhaps through a read error. This sequence joins TRBV10-2 and TRBJ1-4, with TRBD1 as a possible D gene (5 bases). CDR3 length: 13 amino acids. In germline, CDR1 is WSHSY, CDR2 SAAADI. CDR3 DNA sequence: TGCGCCAGCACCGGACACCCTAATGAAAAGCTGTTTTTT. Its translation is CASTGHPNEKLFF.

About this clonotype: The CDR3 does not close with the conserved phenylalanine or tryptophan, likely indicating a read error. The DNA is omitted, as the CDR3 cannot be located on it reliably, and the CDR3 follows TCRdb's listing. V usage is TRBV25-1 and J usage is TRBJ2-1; the D call TRBD1 from the table was never checked on the DNA. Germline V CDR1 and CDR2: MGHDK, SYGVNS. The CDR3 is 12 residues long, ends included. This CDR3 reads CASSGSPGEQSY.

This clonotype was counted ten times or more. This chain joins TRBV6-2 or TRBV6-3 and TRBJ2-1; no clear D. Germline CDR1 MNHEY, CDR2 SVGEGT. This CDR3 is 15 amino acids long. V lost 2 bases, J lost 2 bases, and 10 bases lay in between. The CDR3: CASSYDGAPYNEQFF. DNA of the CDR3: TGTGCCAGCAGTTACGATGGAGCCCCCTACAATGAGCAGTTCTTC.

This clonotype was seen a handful of times. A read error is possible here, since a much larger clone lies one base away. This chain connects TRBV7-8 to TRBJ2-2; D tentatively fits TRBD1 or TRBD2 (5 bases each). Germline V gene sequence: CDR1 SGHVS, CDR2 FQNEAQ. The CDR3 has 16 residues. The chain's CDR3 is CASSFRDPTHPRELLF. DNA of the CDR3: TGTGCCAGCAGCTTCCGGGACCCGACCCATCCCAGGGAGCTGCTTTTT.

This clonotype showed up many times. The gene calls are TRBV7-9 and TRBJ2-5; a possible D gene is TRBD2 (5 bases). The V and J ends lost 3 bases and 5 bases respectively, with 10 bases between them. Germline CDR1 reads SEHNR; CDR2 reads FQNEAQ (reference sequence). CDR3 length equals 13 residues. CDR3 region: CASSFASRETQYF. CDR3 DNA sequence: TGTGCCAGCAGCTTCGCTAGCCGCGAGACCCAGTACTTC.

At least ten counts were recorded for this clonotype. The chain is built from TRBV27 and TRBJ2-1, with D possibly TRBD2 on 5 matching bases. V lost 1 base, J lost 5 bases, and 12 bases lay in between. From germline, CDR1 is MNHEY and CDR2 SMNVEV (reference sequence). CDR3 length: 15 residues. CDR3 in DNA: TGTGCCAGCAGTTTATTTCGGACTCACAACAATGAGCAGTTCTTC. Its protein is CASSLFRTHNNEQFF.

This clonotype was counted many times. The chain carries TRBV6-2 or TRBV6-3 and TRBJ2-3; 9 positions agree with TRBD1. The length of the CDR3 is 17 residues. The J segment lost 6 bases and the V segment lost 0 bases, leaving 10 bases of the junction unmatched. Germline CDR1 reads MNHEY; CDR2 reads SVGEGT. The CDR3 sequence: CASSYSFRDRGSDTQYF. The DNA of the CDR3 is TGTGCCAGCAGTTACTCATTCCGAGACAGGGGGAGTGATACGCAGTATTTT.

At least ten counts were recorded for this clonotype. V and J are TRBV7-2 and TRBJ2-1; TRBD1 matches 10 bases. V shed 5 bases and J 2 bases; nucleotides not matched to a gene: 3. The CDR3 has 15 amino acids. Germline V gene data show CDR1 as SGHTA and CDR2 as FQGNSA. The CDR3 reads CASSRDRGPYNEQFF. The CDR3 bases are TGTGCCAGCAGCCGTGACAGGGGGCCCTACAATGAGCAGTTCTTC.

Points on this clonotype: At one of its ends the junction is not consistent with the germline gene, which may arise from a read error. The rearrangement uses TRBV7-2 and TRBJ2-2; weak D call: TRBD2 (7 bases). This CDR3 is built from 16 residues. Germline values: CDR1 SGHTA, CDR2 FQGNSA. The CDR3: CASSLGGGVSTGELFF. CDR3 DNA sequence: TGCGCCAGCAGCTTAGGCGGGGGCGTCAGCACCGGGGAGCTGTTTTTT.

This clonotype came up a few times. A much bigger clone sits one base away, suggesting this may be a read error. The rearrangement uses TRBV3-1 and TRBJ2-3; 9 bases match TRBD2. The CDR3 has 16 amino acids. Trimming at V came to 0 bases and at J to 8 bases, leaving 9 bases not matched to a gene. The germline CDR1 and CDR2 sequences are LGHDT and YNNKEL (reference sequence). The CDR3 loop reads CASSQDLAGAPGTQYF. CDR3 sequence (DNA): TGTGCCAGCAGCCAAGACTTAGCGGGAGCCCCAGGTACGCAGTATTTT.

There are many counts of this clonotype. The V and J genes are TRBV28 and TRBJ1-1, with 9 bases fitting TRBD1. V shed 3 bases, J shed 6 bases, and the junction held 8 bases outside the gene matches. Per germline, CDR1 MDHEN and CDR2 SYDVKM. The CDR3 extends over 15 amino acids. Here the CDR3 reads CASSFGDREGPEAFF. Written as DNA, the CDR3 is TGTGCCAGCAGTTTCGGGGACAGGGAGGGCCCTGAAGCTTTCTTT.

This clonotype was observed many times. The V call is TRBV7-8, the J call TRBJ2-6, with a tentative D call TRBD1 (6 bases). Trimming left V 5 bases short and J 4 bases short, with 15 bases between. The CDR3 sequence is 16 residues long. From germline, CDR1 is SGHVS and CDR2 FQNEAQ. The CDR3 protein is CASSLRGPSGANVLTF. The CDR3 DNA reads as TGTGCCAGCAGCCTCAGGGGCCCGAGCGGGGCCAACGTCCTGACTTTC.

This clonotype was observed at least ten times. This chain joins TRBV6-6 and TRBJ2-5; TRBD2 agrees at 9 bases. V trimming: 7 bases; J trimming: 1 base; junction bases outside the gene matches: 7. Germline loops: CDR1 MNHNY, CDR2 SVGAGI (reference sequence). This CDR3 has 15 amino acids. CDR3 loop: CASTYRGLAQETQYF. CDR3 nucleotides: TGTGCCAGCACCTACAGGGGACTAGCCCAAGAGACCCAGTACTTC.

This clonotype was counted at least ten times. The J gene is TRBJ2-2, the V gene TRBV6-6; D tentatively reads TRBD1 or TRBD2 (6 bases each). From germline, CDR1 is MNHNY and CDR2 SVGAGI (reference sequence). The CDR3 spans 15 residues. The ends were cut back, 5 bases at V and 0 bases at J, with 10 bases in the middle. CDR3 bases: TGTGCCAGCAGTCGGGGGCAGCCGAACACCGGGGAGCTGTTTTTT. It translates to CASSRGQPNTGELFF.

The J gene is TRBJ2-1, the V gene TRBV5-4; weak D call: TRBD2 (6 bases). Germline V CDR1 and CDR2: SGHNT, YYREEE (reference sequence). The CDR3 is 15 residues long. Trimming removed 0 bases at V and 8 bases at J, with 15 bases between. The CDR3 DNA follows: TGTGCCAGCAGCTTGGGGGGACGGGGGACCTATGAGCAGTTCTTC. As protein: CASSLGGRGTYEQFF.

This clonotype was counted at least ten times. The J gene is TRBJ2-6, the V gene TRBV10-3; D gene unclear. This CDR3 has 18 amino acids. CDR1 is ENHRY, CDR2 SYGVKD, per germline. The V and J ends lost 8 bases and 0 bases respectively, with 20 bases between them. The CDR3 coding sequence is TGTGCCATCGGATGGAGAGTTAGCCCTAACTCTGGGGCCAACGTCCTGACTTTC. The encoded protein is CAIGWRVSPNSGANVLTF.

This clonotype has a count of ten or more. J is TRBJ2-3 and V is TRBV5-1; the D call may be TRBD1 or TRBD2 (5 bases each). Per the germline V gene, CDR1 is SGHRS and CDR2 is YFSETQ. The V end was cut by 4 bases, the J end by 5 bases, with 11 bases between. The CDR3 spans 13 residues. The CDR3 coding sequence is TGCGCCAGCAGCCCTCGGGACCAAGATACGCAGTATTTT. This codes for CASSPRDQDTQYF.

This clonotype was counted ten times or more. This rearrangement joins TRBV11-2 to TRBJ2-1; 9 bases agree with TRBD1. CDR3 length: 15 amino acids. In germline, CDR1 is SGHAT, CDR2 FQNNGV. The J segment lost 9 bases and the V segment lost 5 bases, leaving 11 bases of the junction unmatched. This CDR3 is CASSTRDRDLAEQFF. The CDR3 region has the DNA TGTGCCAGCAGCACCCGGGACAGGGACCTTGCTGAGCAGTTCTTC.

As for this clonotype: Since a much larger clone is just one base distant, this may be a read error. J is TRBJ1-4 and V is TRBV7-8, with unresolved D. Germline V gene lookup returns CDR1 SGHVS and CDR2 FQNEAQ. The V end was cut by 3 bases, the J end by 6 bases, with 17 bases between. This CDR3 is 16 amino acids long. This chain's CDR3 is CASSFRTTVEDEKLFF. The CDR3 bases are TGTGCCAGCAGCTTCAGGACGACCGTTGAAGATGAAAAACTGTTTTTT.

In this sample, this clonotype turned up many times. The chain is built from TRBV6-2 or TRBV6-3 and TRBJ2-7; TRBD2 agrees at 11 bases. The CDR3 has 17 residues. In germline, CDR1 is MNHEY, CDR2 SVGEGT. V lost 6 bases and J lost 0; bases outside the gene matches: 10. The CDR3 DNA reads TGTGCCAGCAGCCCGGTAACTAGCGGGAGTCCCTCCTACGAGCAGTACTTC. This gives the protein CASSPVTSGSPSYEQYF.

The rearrangement joins TRBV20-1 to TRBJ2-1; 8 bases match TRBD1. Losses at the gene ends were 2 bases for V and 8 bases for J; bases not matched to a gene: 5. CDR3 length: 13 amino acids. The germline V gene has CDR1 DFQATT and CDR2 SNEGSKA (reference sequence). CDR3 nucleotide sequence: TGCAGTGCTAGACAGGGGGCTATCGATGAGCAGTTCTTC. It translates to CSARQGAIDEQFF.